The clone carrying this T cell receptor (beta chain) was seen more than once but under ten times. Its antigen remains unknown. TCRdb processed the 5' RACE reads anew with MiXCR; each CDR3 protein has one entry. The profile shows around 480,000 distinct CDR3 sequences, 12% to 15% of them singletons. With no exceptions, donors were healthy Caucasians. This sample was taken from a study of identical twins. Study conclusions and caveats: Beta clonotypes that were abundant in cord blood contained fewer insertions, a pattern absent from memory repertoires.

The sample was also linked to a second study, of yellow fever vaccine responses in identical twins.

The sequencing input was CD4+ T cells sorted from blood. The TCR was taken from a woman in her late teens or twenties in good health.

CDR3 protein: CASSSVPRTGTHTDTQYF. CDR3 nucleotide sequence: TGTGCCAGCAGCTCAGTACCAAGAACAGGGACCCACACAGATACGCAGTATTTT. The chain carries TRBV7-8 and TRBJ2-3; D possibly corresponds to TRBD1 (6 bases). The length of the CDR3 is 18 residues. Trimming cost V 4 bases and J 2 bases, with 22 bases left between them. The germline gives CDR1 SGHVS, CDR2 FQNEAQ.